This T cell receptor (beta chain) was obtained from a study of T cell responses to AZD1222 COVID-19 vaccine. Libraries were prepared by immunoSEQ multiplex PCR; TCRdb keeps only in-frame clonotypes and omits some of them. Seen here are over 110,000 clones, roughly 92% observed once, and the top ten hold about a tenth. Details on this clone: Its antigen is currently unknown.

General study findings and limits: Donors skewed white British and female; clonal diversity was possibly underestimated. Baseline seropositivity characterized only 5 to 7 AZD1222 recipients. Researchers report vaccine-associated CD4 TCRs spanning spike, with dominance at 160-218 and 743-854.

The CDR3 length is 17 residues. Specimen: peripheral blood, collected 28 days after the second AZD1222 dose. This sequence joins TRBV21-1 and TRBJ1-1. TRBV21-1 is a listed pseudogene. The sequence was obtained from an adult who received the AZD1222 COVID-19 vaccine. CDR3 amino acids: CASSISLSRPKHTEAFF. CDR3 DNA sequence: TGTGCCAGCAGCATTTCTCTGTCTCGACCCAAGCACACTGAAGCTTTCTTT.